This entry lists 24 T cell receptor beta chains sequenced from one sample in a study of CD8+CD57+ T cells in acquired aplastic anemia. Patients chosen for sequencing had shown CD8+CD57+ cell expansion by flow cytometry. Genomic DNA was employed as the template in profiling TCR beta VDJ and CDR3. TCRdb itself ran the reads through MiXCR, one entry per CDR3 protein. The table lists about 180,000 distinct CDR3 sequences, almost 50% of them singletons. The specimen was sorted CD4+, CD8+, or CD8+CD57+ T cells (not recorded which) from PBMCs. The source of these receptors is a human donor with aplastic anemia.

This clonotype has more than one count but fewer than ten. This rearrangement joins TRBV10-3 to TRBJ2-3; 11 positions agree with TRBD2. CDR3 length: 14 residues. Germline CDR1 reads ENHRY; CDR2 reads SYGVKD. J gave up 1 base and V 11 bases, and 5 bases lay outside the gene matches. CDR3 residues: CASTTSGGTDTQYF. The CDR3 nucleotides are TGTGCCTCTACGACTAGCGGGGGCACAGATACGCAGTATTTT.

The CDR3 DNA reads TGTGCCATCAGTGAGTGGGGACTAGCGAGAGGGGTGGAGCAGTTCTTC. Translated, it gives CAISEWGLARGVEQFF. The chain carries TRBV10-3 and TRBJ2-1; the match to TRBD2 covers 10 bases. Germline CDR1 and CDR2: ENHRY and SYGVKD. The CDR3 runs 16 residues. V gave up 1 base and J gave up 10 bases; unmatched junction bases: 10.

This clonotype has ten or more counts. The V gene is TRBV19, the J gene TRBJ1-4; 8 nucleotides line up with TRBD1. Germline assignment: CDR1 LNHDA and CDR2 SQIVND (reference sequence). Trimming cost V 6 bases and J 5 bases; bases outside gene matches: 5. CDR3 length equals 14 residues. DNA of the CDR3: TGTGCCAGTAGAATGACAGGGGCAAATGAAAAACTGTTTTTT. Its protein product is CASRMTGANEKLFF.

This clonotype was counted once. J is TRBJ1-2 and V is TRBV20-1; D is unclear. Per germline, CDR1 DFQATT and CDR2 SNEGSKA (reference sequence). The CDR3 runs 14 residues. V lost 3 bases to trimming and J lost 8 bases, with 19 bases between them. CDR3 nucleotide sequence: TGCAGTGCTAGGGGGTCGGTGTCCGTGGGAGGCTACACCTTC. Its translation: CSARGSVSVGGYTF.

This chain connects TRBV10-3 to TRBJ1-1, with 8 nucleotides matching TRBD1. Trimming at V came to 2 bases and at J to 10 bases, leaving 12 bases not matched to a gene. Germline CDR1 ENHRY, CDR2 SYGVKD. This CDR3 is built from 15 residues. The CDR3 bases are TGTGCCATCAGTGAGACGAGGACAGGGTTCGTGACAGCTTTCTTT. Its translation: CAISETRTGFVTAFF.

This clonotype was observed a handful of times. The chain is built from TRBV19 and TRBJ2-3, with D possibly called TRBD1 or TRBD2 (5 bases each). The germline V and J ends were trimmed by 1 base and 2 bases, with 10 bases remaining between them. The germline CDR1 and CDR2 sequences are LNHDA and SQIVND (reference sequence). This CDR3 has 15 amino acids. CDR3 residues: CASSIGGFDTDTQYF. Written as DNA, the CDR3 is TGTGCCAGTAGTATAGGGGGGTTTGACACAGATACGCAGTATTTT.

The chain links TRBV11-1 to TRBJ2-7; TRBD1 matches at 9 bases. The germline V gene has CDR1 SGHAT and CDR2 FQDESV (reference sequence). Unmatched junction bases numbered 12, after V lost 2 bases and J lost 7 bases. The length of the CDR3 is 16 residues. The CDR3 DNA follows: TGTGCCAGCAGCTTATCTCCGGGACAGGGCTTAACGGAGCAGTACTTC. Translating it yields CASSLSPGQGLTEQYF.

Of note for this clonotype: Germline and junction disagree at one end, which may indicate a read error. The chain recombines TRBV2 with TRBJ1-4, with 7 bases aligning to TRBD1. CDR3 size: 14 residues. Germline loops: CDR1 SNHLY, CDR2 FYNNEI. CDR3 loop: CASSVQGTNEKLLF. Written as DNA, the CDR3 is TGTGCCAGCAGCGTACAGGGGACTAATGAAAAACTGCTTTTT.

This clonotype was recorded a few times. The CDR3 sequence is CSVDPGQGAAYEQYF. Here the CDR3 DNA reads TGCAGCGTCGACCCGGGACAGGGGGCTGCTTACGAGCAGTACTTC. The chain combines TRBV29-1 with TRBJ2-7; 12 nucleotides align to TRBD1. This CDR3 is built from 15 residues. Germline loops: CDR1 SQVTM, CDR2 ANQGSEA. V lost 6 bases to trimming and J lost 4 bases; unmatched junction nucleotides: 10.

This clonotype was found many times. The chain links TRBV2 to TRBJ2-5, with D possibly being TRBD1 or TRBD2 (6 bases each). Trimming took off 4 bases at V and 4 bases at J, with 16 bases between the two ends. The V gene's germline CDR1 is SNHLY and CDR2 FYNNEI. This CDR3 has 15 residues. CDR3 amino acids: CASSVSGAVSETQYF. CDR3 coding DNA: TGTGCCAGCAGTGTATCGGGGGCTGTTTCAGAGACCCAGTACTTC.

This clonotype was observed many times. The junction does not match germline at one end; this may be a read error. The J gene is TRBJ2-7, the V gene TRBV25-1; 12 positions agree with TRBD2. Germline-derived CDR1 and CDR2 are MGHDK and SYGVNS. The CDR3 contains 14 residues. CDR3 amino acids: CASRESSGGAEQYF. CDR3 DNA sequence: TGTGCCAGCAGGGAATCTAGCGGGGGGGCTGAGCAGTACTTC.

This clonotype has ten or more counts. The chain combines TRBV7-2 with TRBJ2-3; 7 nucleotides match TRBD2. Germline CDR1 and CDR2: SGHTA and FQGNSA. There are 18 residues in the CDR3. V shed 5 bases, J shed 0 bases, and the junction held 14 bases outside the gene matches. CDR3 nucleotides: TGTGCCAGCAGCCCGGTCAGCGGGGCGGGGCCTAGCACAGATACGCAGTATTTT. Its translation: CASSPVSGAGPSTDTQYF.

This sequence joins TRBV15 and TRBJ2-7; D unresolved. The CDR3 loop spans 14 amino acids. Germline V gives CDR1 LNHNV, CDR2 YYDKDF (reference sequence). V was shortened by 3 bases and J by 0 bases, with 9 bases between the two germline ends. Here the CDR3 DNA reads TGTGCCACCAGCAGTTCACTGAGCTCCTACGAGCAGTACTTC. It codes for CATSSSLSSYEQYF.

This clonotype was observed at least ten times. The V call is TRBV11-3, the J call TRBJ2-3; D gene uncertain. Germline assignment: CDR1 SGHNT and CDR2 YENEEA. The CDR3 runs to 13 residues. Trimming took 2 bases from V and 7 from J, leaving 10 bases between them. The CDR3 DNA is TGTGCCAGCAGCTTAAACGCCTGGCATACGCAGTATTTT. Amino acid sequence: CASSLNAWHTQYF.

This clonotype has more than one count but fewer than ten. V usage is TRBV2 and J usage is TRBJ2-7; D is undetermined. The CDR3 covers 14 residues. V lost 3 bases and J lost 1, with 10 bases in between. Germline values: CDR1 SNHLY, CDR2 FYNNEI. DNA of the CDR3: TGTGCCAGCAGTGAGAGGTGGCTTTCCTACGAGCAGTACTTC. Its protein is CASSERWLSYEQYF.

The V call is TRBV20-1, the J call TRBJ1-2; 9 bases line up with TRBD1. Germline V gives CDR1 DFQATT, CDR2 SNEGSKA (reference sequence). The CDR3 sequence is 15 residues long. The V segment lost 3 bases and the J segment 7 bases; nucleotides outside the gene matches: 12. The CDR3 region has the DNA TGCAGTGCTAGTAACCAGGGACAGGGAATCATTGGCTACACCTTC. It yields the protein CSASNQGQGIIGYTF.

The V and J genes are TRBV9 and TRBJ1-1, with D tentatively TRBD1 (5 bases). V lost 3 bases to trimming and J lost 8 bases, with 17 bases between them. CDR1 is SGDLS and CDR2 is YYNGEE in the germline V gene. The CDR3 is made up of 14 amino acids. The CDR3 region is CASSEDPANREAFF. The CDR3 DNA sequence: TGTGCCAGCAGCGAAGACCCAGCGAACAGGGAAGCTTTCTTT.

The chain couples TRBV7-6 to TRBJ2-3; 11 bases align to TRBD2. The CDR3 length is 20 residues. CDR1 and CDR2 from the germline V gene are SGHVS and FNYEAQ. Trimming took 4 bases from V and 5 from J; bases not matched to a gene: 20. CDR3 protein: CASSSPGPQFVAGGQDTQYF. The DNA of the CDR3 is TGTGCCAGCAGCTCCCCCGGCCCGCAGTTTGTAGCGGGGGGGCAAGATACGCAGTATTTT.

V usage is TRBV20-1 and J usage is TRBJ1-2; D may be TRBD1 (6 bases). The V and J ends lost 5 bases and 8 bases respectively, with 12 bases between them. The germline V gene encodes CDR1 DFQATT and CDR2 SNEGSKA (reference sequence). This CDR3 contains 11 residues. Here the CDR3 DNA reads TGCAGTGCTCCCCTAAGGGGGGGCTACACCTTC. Its protein is CSAPLRGGYTF.

This clonotype has at least ten counts. The V call is TRBV11-2, the J call TRBJ1-4, with D unresolved. Trimming shortened V by 5 bases and J by 8 bases, and 9 bases separated the two germline ends. The CDR3 runs to 12 residues. Germline V lookup: CDR1 SGHAT, CDR2 FQNNGV. CDR3 coding DNA: TGTGCCAGCAGCCCCCCGGGGGAAAAACTGTTTTTT. It is translated as CASSPPGEKLFF.

The chain is built from TRBV4-1 and TRBJ1-1; 7 bases fit TRBD1. J was trimmed by 7 bases and V by 4 bases; bases with no gene match: 12. CDR3 length: 15 amino acids. Per germline, CDR1 MGHRA and CDR2 YSYEKL. CDR3 sequence reads: CASSRVYRGVDEAFF. In DNA, the CDR3 is TGCGCCAGCAGCCGAGTATACAGGGGAGTGGATGAAGCTTTCTTT.

At least ten counts were recorded for this clonotype. The chain employs TRBV5-6 and TRBJ1-2, with D unresolved. Germline lookup yields CDR1 SGHDT and CDR2 YYEEEE. This CDR3 is 12 amino acids long. Trimming left V 6 bases short and J 5 bases short, with 11 bases between. In nucleotides, the CDR3 is TGTGCCAGCAACACAGTGGATTATGGCTACACCTTC. It codes for CASNTVDYGYTF.

This chain uses TRBV6-1 with TRBJ1-2, with TRBD1 identical over 8 bases. Germline loops: CDR1 MNHNS, CDR2 SASEGT. J was trimmed by 4 bases and V by 0 bases; bases with no gene match: 4. This CDR3 contains 15 residues. The CDR3 region has the DNA TGTGCCAGCAGTGAAGCGGGGACAGGCGTCTATGGCTACACCTTC. This gives the protein CASSEAGTGVYGYTF.

The chain recombines TRBV7-6 with TRBJ2-1; tentative D call: TRBD2 (5 bases). Germline V gene data show CDR1 as SGHVS and CDR2 as FNYEAQ. The CDR3 contains 14 residues. Trimming left V 0 bases short and J 9 bases short, with 12 bases between. This chain's CDR3 is CASSLAELAGEQFF. Written as DNA, the CDR3 is TGTGCCAGCAGCTTAGCGGAGCTAGCCGGTGAGCAGTTCTTC. Full variable domain (missing parts from reference TRBV7-6 and TRBJ2-1): GAGVSQSPRYKVTKRGQDVALRCDPISGHVSLYWYRQALGQGPEFLTYFNYEAQQDKSGLPNDRFSAERPEGSISTLTIQRTEQRDSAMYRCASSLAELAGEQFFGPGTRLTVL.